Each of the 11 T cell receptor beta chains below was sequenced from the same sample in a study of T cells in Graves' hyperthyroidism and ophthalmopathy. The investigators amplified TCR beta CDR3 regions from RNA transcripts. Initially, a first-round RT-PCR of the TCR CDR3 employed the HTBI primer set. TCRdb called the multiplex PCR reads again in MiXCR, with one record for every CDR3 protein. The sample lists over 650,000 distinct CDR3 sequences, 16% occurring once. Sequenced sample: blood. Every receptor here comes from a man between 18 and 35 years old with Graves' hyperthyroidism.

Only a few counts were recorded for this clonotype. The chain carries TRBV20-1 and TRBJ2-1, with 12 positions matching TRBD2. The CDR3 sequence is 16 residues long. With V trimmed by 0 bases and J by 5 bases, 5 bases remained unmatched. The germline CDR1 and CDR2 sequences are DFQATT and SNEGSKA (reference sequence). CDR3 sequence reads: CSARDTGLAGNNEQFF. CDR3 nucleotide sequence: TGCAGTGCTAGAGATACCGGACTAGCGGGAAACAATGAGCAGTTCTTC.

The chain couples TRBV5-1 to TRBJ2-7, with D perhaps TRBD2 (7 bases). V was cut by 3 bases and J by 2 bases, with 12 bases left in between. The germline gives CDR1 SGHRS, CDR2 YFSETQ. This CDR3 contains 14 residues. The CDR3 nucleotides are TGCGCCAGCAGCTCGGGGGGCCTTGCCTACGAGCAGTACTTC. Translating it yields CASSSGGLAYEQYF.

This clonotype was recorded many times. CDR3: CASSQNLASYEQYF. The CDR3 DNA follows: TGTGCCAGCAGTCAAAACCTTGCAAGCTACGAGCAGTACTTC. V and J are TRBV28 and TRBJ2-7; D ambiguous. The CDR3 is 14 amino acids. CDR1 and CDR2 (germline): MDHEN, SYDVKM. V dropped 5 bases and J dropped 3 bases, with 14 bases sitting between them. The full variable domain, its missing parts supplied by reference TRBV28 and TRBJ2-7, is DVKVTQSSRYLVKRTGEKVFLECVQDMDHENMFWYRQDPGLGLRLIYFSYDVKMKEKGDIPEGYSVSREKKERFSLILESASTNQTSMYLCASSQNLASYEQYFGPGTRLTVT.

This clonotype was seen ten or more times. The V gene is TRBV28, the J gene TRBJ2-7, with TRBD1 matching 8 bases. Per the germline V gene, CDR1 is MDHEN and CDR2 is SYDVKM. The junction had 8 bases not matched to a gene; V was cut back by 7 bases and J by 6 bases. This CDR3 contains 13 residues. This chain's CDR3 is CASTMRTGSEQYF. CDR3 bases: TGTGCCAGCACCATGAGGACAGGGAGCGAGCAGTACTTC.

The table lists this clonotype with many counts. CDR3 in amino acids: CATLISGNSYEQYF. The CDR3 region has the DNA TGTGCCACCCTAATATCTGGGAATTCCTACGAGCAGTACTTC. The rearrangement uses TRBV7-2 and TRBJ2-7; no firm D call. The CDR3 length is 14 residues. V was shortened by 10 bases and J by 1 base, with 17 bases between the two germline ends. Germline V lookup: CDR1 SGHTA, CDR2 FQGNSA.

The CDR3 region has the DNA TGTGCCAGCAGCGTAGCCAGCGGGAGAGGATTTTCGGACAATGAGCAGTTCTTC. It is translated as CASSVASGRGFSDNEQFF. This chain links TRBV9 with TRBJ2-1, with 8 bases matching TRBD2. CDR3 length: 18 residues. Germline assignment: CDR1 SGDLS and CDR2 YYNGEE. V dropped 0 bases and J dropped 5; count of bases not matched to a gene: 13.

The V gene is TRBV10-3, the J gene TRBJ2-5, with D possibly being TRBD1 or TRBD2 (5 bases each). V was cut by 6 bases and J by 0 bases, with 8 bases left in between. The CDR3 contains 13 residues. CDR1 is ENHRY and CDR2 is SYGVKD in the germline V gene. CDR3 DNA sequence: TGTGCCATCAGGGGGACGGACCAAGAGACCCAGTACTTC. Translation gives CAIRGTDQETQYF.

This clonotype has a count of ten or more. The DNA for the CDR3 is TGTGCCTGGAGTGTACGAGGGACACTCGGACGCGAGCAGTACTTC. This codes for CAWSVRGTLGREQYF. This chain joins TRBV30 and TRBJ2-7; D is perhaps TRBD1 (6 bases). The CDR3 length is 15 residues. Looked up from germline, CDR1 is GTSNPN and CDR2 is SVGIG (reference sequence). V dropped 0 bases and J dropped 6 bases, with 18 bases sitting between them.

This clonotype was counted at least ten times. The chain carries TRBV28 and TRBJ2-3; TRBD2 might be the D (6 bases). This CDR3 spans 17 amino acids. Trimming took 4 bases from V and 2 from J, leaving 19 bases between them. The germline V gene has CDR1 MDHEN and CDR2 SYDVKM. Written as DNA, the CDR3 is TGTGCCAGCAGTTCCCACGAAGGAGGGGTTGTCACAGATACGCAGTATTTT. Protein: CASSSHEGGVVTDTQYF.

This clonotype was found many times. The chain recombines TRBV11-2 with TRBJ2-1, with TRBD2 matching over 9 bases. Germline V gene lookup returns CDR1 SGHAT and CDR2 FQNNGV. The trim removed 6 bases at V and 6 bases at J, leaving 18 bases unmatched. The CDR3 runs to 18 residues. CDR3 DNA sequence: TGTGCCAGCAGATCCTGGAGGCGGGAGGGCCCCAGTAGCAATGAGCAGTTCTTC. Amino acids: CASRSWRREGPSSNEQFF.

This clonotype came up many times. The chain carries TRBV28 and TRBJ2-5, with TRBD1 identical over 7 bases. In germline, CDR1 is MDHEN, CDR2 SYDVKM. The CDR3 covers 14 residues. Germline trimming cut 9 bases from V and 2 bases from J; bases unmatched to any gene: 9. The chain's CDR3 is CASRSGTAQETQYF. CDR3 bases: TGTGCCAGTCGCTCCGGGACAGCTCAAGAGACCCAGTACTTC.